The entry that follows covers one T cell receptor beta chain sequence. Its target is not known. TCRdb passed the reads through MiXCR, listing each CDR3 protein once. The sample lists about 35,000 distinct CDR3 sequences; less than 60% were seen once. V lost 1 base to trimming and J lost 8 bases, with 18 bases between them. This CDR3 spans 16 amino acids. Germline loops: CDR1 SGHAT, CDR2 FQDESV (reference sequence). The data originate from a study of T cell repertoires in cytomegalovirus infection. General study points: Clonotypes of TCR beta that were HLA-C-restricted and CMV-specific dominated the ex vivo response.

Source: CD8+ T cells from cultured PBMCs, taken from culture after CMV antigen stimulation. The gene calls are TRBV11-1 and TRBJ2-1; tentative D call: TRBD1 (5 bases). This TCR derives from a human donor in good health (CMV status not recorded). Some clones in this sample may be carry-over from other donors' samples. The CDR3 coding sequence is TGTGCCAGCAGCTTAGAAACAGGCACCATTGAGGATGAGCAGTTCTTC. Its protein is CASSLETGTIEDEQFF. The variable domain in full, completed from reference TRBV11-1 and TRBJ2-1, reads EAEVAQSPRYKITEKSQAVAFWCDPISGHATLYWYRQILGQGPELLVQFQDESVVDDSQLPKDRFSAERLKGVDSTLKIQPAELGDSAMYLCASSLETGTIEDEQFFGPGTRLTVL.